This T cell receptor (beta chain) emerged from a study of shared clonotypes between healthy human individuals. Study information: Researchers assigned three CD4 naive, three CD4 memory, two CD8 naive and one CD8 memory plate to each donor.

Clones were sequenced by immunoSEQ multiplex PCR, and TCRdb holds only the in-frame ones, with some missing. The repertoire holds about 380,000 clones, with 96% as singletons. This CDR3 has 16 residues. V trimming: 6 bases; J trimming: 0 bases; junction bases outside the gene matches: 8. Germline values: CDR1 SGHVS, CDR2 FQNEAQ. This sequence joins TRBV7-8 and TRBJ2-3, with TRBD2 identical over 8 bases. This receptor was identified in a young man in good health. The sequencing input was memory CD8+ T cells sorted from blood. The subset is: CD45RO+ cells pooled with CCR7-negative TemRA cells. Here the CDR3 DNA reads TGTGCCAGCAGGTCCGGACTAGCACCTAGCACAGATACGCAGTATTTT. It codes for CASRSGLAPSTDTQYF.